This paragraph covers one TCR beta chain sequence. This entry is derived from a study of blood T cell repertoires in COVID-19. About the study: COVID-19 samples collected from the United States, Italy and Spain covered acute and convalescent phases. T cells, B-cell-depleted T cells, or PBMCs provided the cDNA or gDNA that served as material.

Germline CDR1 reads SGHDT; CDR2 reads YYEEEE. This CDR3 region has 15 residues. Trimming took 2 bases from V and 4 from J, leaving 15 bases between them. The repertoire was sequenced with immunoSEQ multiplex PCR; TCRdb's copy has only in-frame clones and lacks some. The table lists approximately 150,000 clones, around 89% of them singletons. Sequenced material: peripheral blood. The sequence came from a human donor in a cohort sampled during active COVID-19. The genes are TRBV5-6 and TRBJ2-5; possibly TRBD1 for D (6 bases). CDR3 sequence: CASSFPGHHLETQYF. CDR3 DNA sequence: TGTGCCAGCAGCTTTCCGGGACATCACTTAGAGACCCAGTACTTC.